This entry describes one T cell receptor (beta chain). The data were taken from a study of blood T cell repertoires in COVID-19. Per the original data handling: Nucleated cell counts were estimated from reference gene primer amplification. TCRdb's copy holds only in-frame clones and misses some; the assay was immunoSEQ multiplex PCR. D and trimming were read from the DNA, whereas the V and J calls and clone size are those reported in that table. The repertoire holds some 170,000 clones, with roughly 82% as singletons. The CDR3 runs to 17 residues. Trimming cost V 2 bases and J 4 bases; bases outside gene matches: 10. Per the germline V gene, CDR1 is MGHRA and CDR2 is YSYEKL.

This TCR came from a woman in her 70s with acute or convalescent COVID-19. The V and J genes are TRBV4-1 and TRBJ1-1; 10 nucleotides line up with TRBD1. The sample comprised peripheral blood. CDR3 region: CASSQPFRTGGLTEAFF. The CDR3 nucleotides are TGCGCCAGCAGCCAACCGTTCCGGACAGGGGGGCTCACTGAAGCTTTCTTT.